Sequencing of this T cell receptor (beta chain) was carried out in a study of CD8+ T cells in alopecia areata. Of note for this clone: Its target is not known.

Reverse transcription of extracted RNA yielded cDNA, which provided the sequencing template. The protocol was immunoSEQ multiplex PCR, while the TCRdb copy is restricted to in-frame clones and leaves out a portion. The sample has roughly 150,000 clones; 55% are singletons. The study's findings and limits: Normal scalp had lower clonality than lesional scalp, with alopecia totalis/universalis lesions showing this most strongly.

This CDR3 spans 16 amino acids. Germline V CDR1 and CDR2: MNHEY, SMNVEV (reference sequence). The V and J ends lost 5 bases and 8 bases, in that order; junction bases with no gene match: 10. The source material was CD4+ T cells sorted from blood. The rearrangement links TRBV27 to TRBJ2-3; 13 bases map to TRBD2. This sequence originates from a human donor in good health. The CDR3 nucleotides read TGTGCCAGCAGTCCCGGACTAGCGGGAGATGAAATTACGCAGTATTTT. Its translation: CASSPGLAGDEITQYF.